This is a list of T cell receptor beta chains from one sample in a study of T cells after yellow fever vaccination. TCRdb re-analysed the 5' RACE reads in MiXCR, keeping a single row per CDR3 protein. The sample shows some 320,000 distinct CDR3 sequences, around 8.6% of them seen only once. Sequenced here: CD4+ T cells sorted from PBMCs, sampled 5 days after the yellow fever booster vaccination. These receptors were obtained from a man between 18 and 35 years old who received the YFV17D yellow fever vaccine. Both conserved end residues are part of each CDR3. D genes are given only for firm matches. Clone size is shown for a subset of rows, as once, few, many or a class of expanded clone.

V gene	clone size	D gene	J gene	CDR3 DNA	CDR3 protein
TRBV20-1	-	-	TRBJ2-5	TGCAGTGCTGGGGACTCTAGAAGAGAGACCCAGTACTTC	CSAGDSRRETQYF
TRBV12-3/TRBV12-4	few	-	TRBJ1-2	TGTGCCAGCAGTTTGACCGCTACTAACTATGGCTACACCTTC	CASSLTATNYGYTF
TRBV7-8	-	-	TRBJ1-1	TGTGCCAGCAGCTTTACAGGGTGGGACACTGAAGCTTTCTTT	CASSFTGWDTEAFF
TRBV5-6	-	-	TRBJ2-1	TGTGCCAGCAGCTCGGGACACGAGGATGAGCAGTTCTTC	CASSSGHEDEQFF
TRBV19	-	-	TRBJ1-5	TGTGCCAGTAGAGGAGTAGCGGCCCCGATGAGCAATCAGCCCCAGCATTTT	CASRGVAAPMSNQPQHF
TRBV12-3/TRBV12-4	few	-	TRBJ2-2	TGTGCCAGCAGTCGGACTTTTGGGGAGCTGTTTTTT	CASSRTFGELFF
TRBV5-1	many	-	TRBJ2-3	TGCGCCAGCAGCTTGGCCCTTCTATCGGGCACAGATACGCAGTATTTT	CASSLALLSGTDTQYF
TRBV14	-	TRBD1	TRBJ1-1	TGTGCCACCCAGGACAGGGGAGATGCGACTGAAGCTTTCTTT	CATQDRGDATEAFF
TRBV28	many	TRBD1	TRBJ1-4	TGTGCCAGCAGTCCACGGGGACAGGAAAATGAAAAACTGTTTTTT	CASSPRGQENEKLFF
TRBV19	few	-	TRBJ2-2	TGTGCCAGTAGAGGAGTAACCGGGGAGCTGTTTTTT	CASRGVTGELFF
TRBV20-1	few	-	TRBJ2-7	TGCAGTGCTAGGGGGCCGACCTACGAGCAGTACTTC	CSARGPTYEQYF
TRBV7-3	-	-	TRBJ2-1	TGTGCCAGCAGCTTACAGGGGCCTAGCTACAATGAGCAGTTCTTC	CASSLQGPSYNEQFF
TRBV6-2/TRBV6-3	few	-	TRBJ2-3	TGTGCCAGCAGACCCGACAGTCCTAGCACAGATACGCAGTATTTT	CASRPDSPSTDTQYF
TRBV5-5	-	-	TRBJ1-3	TGTGCCAGCAGCTTGGACCCGGGTTGGGGAAACACCATATATTTT	CASSLDPGWGNTIYF
TRBV9	-	TRBD2	TRBJ2-4	TGTGCCAGCAGCGTACGTGGACTAGCGGGGCTTTGGGACATTCAGTACTTC	CASSVRGLAGLWDIQYF
TRBV5-5	many	TRBD1	TRBJ1-2	TGTGCCAGCAGCTCGGGACAGGATTTCTATGGCTACACCTTC	CASSSGQDFYGYTF
TRBV7-9	few	TRBD2	TRBJ2-5	TGTGCCAGCAGCTCCCGGACTAGCGGGGGGATAGGGAAGACCCAGTACTTC	CASSSRTSGGIGKTQYF
TRBV24-1	few	-	TRBJ2-3	TGTGCCACCAGTGATCCGCAATCAGATACGCAGTATTTT	CATSDPQSDTQYF
TRBV11-1	few	TRBD1	TRBJ2-1	TGTGCCAGCAGCTTAGTCCTGGGACAGCTCAATGAGCAGTTCTTC	CASSLVLGQLNEQFF
TRBV7-6	few	-	TRBJ1-1	TGTGCCAGCAGCCCGGGGGAGGGGAACACTGAAGCTTTCTTT	CASSPGEGNTEAFF
TRBV20-1	few	-	TRBJ1-3	TGCAGTGCTATCACGGATGGTCATCTAATAGGAAACACCATATATTTT	CSAITDGHLIGNTIYF